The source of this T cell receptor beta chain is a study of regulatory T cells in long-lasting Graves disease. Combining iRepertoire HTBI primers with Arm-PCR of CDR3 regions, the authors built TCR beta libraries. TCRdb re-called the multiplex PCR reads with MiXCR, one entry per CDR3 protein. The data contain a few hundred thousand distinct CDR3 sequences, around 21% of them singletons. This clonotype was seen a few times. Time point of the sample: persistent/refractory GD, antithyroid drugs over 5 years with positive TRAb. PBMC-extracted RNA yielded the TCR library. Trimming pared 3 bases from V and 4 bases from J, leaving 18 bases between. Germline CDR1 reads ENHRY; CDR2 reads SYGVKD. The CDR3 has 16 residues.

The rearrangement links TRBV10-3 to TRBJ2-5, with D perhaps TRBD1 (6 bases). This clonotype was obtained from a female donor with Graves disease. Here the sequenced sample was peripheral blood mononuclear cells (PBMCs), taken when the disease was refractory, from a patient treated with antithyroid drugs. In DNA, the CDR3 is TGTGCCATCAGTGACCCTTTGGACAGAGGAGGAGAGACCCAGTACTTC. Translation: CAISDPLDRGGETQYF.